The 19 T cell receptor beta chains below were found in one sample sequenced in a study of blood T cells in healthy people across ages. Then a second PCR, running roughly 7 to 11 cycles, was carried out with a sample-barcoded 5' primer and a J-beta primer mix. TCRdb re-derived calls from the 5' RACE reads in MiXCR, one entry per CDR3 protein. The profile shows around 650,000 distinct CDR3 sequences, 35% to 50% of them singletons. The specimen sequenced was blood. These receptors were collected from an elderly man in good health.

A note on this clonotype: Germline and junction disagree at one end, which may indicate a read error. The J gene is TRBJ2-5, the V gene TRBV9, with 9 bases lining up with TRBD2. The CDR3 has 15 residues. Germline CDR1 SGDLS, CDR2 YYNGEE. The CDR3 loop reads CASSARLAAREAQYF. In DNA form, the CDR3 reads TGTGCCAGCAGCGCCCGACTAGCGGCCCGAGAGGCCCAGTACTTC.

This clonotype occurred a few times. This chain uses TRBV2 with TRBJ1-5; the D gene is possibly TRBD1 (5 bases). The germline V gene has CDR1 SNHLY and CDR2 FYNNEI. Trimming removed 3 bases at V and 2 bases at J, with 14 bases between. The CDR3 covers 16 residues. CDR3 DNA sequence: TGTGCCAGCAGTGACAGGGCTGGAAGGGGCAATCAGCCCCAGCATTTT. It translates to CASSDRAGRGNQPQHF. The variable domain in full, with the rest retrieved from reference TRBV2 and TRBJ1-5, is EPEVTQTPSHQVTQMGQEVILRCVPISNHLYFYWYRQILGQKVEFLVSFYNNEISEKSEIFDDQFSVERPDGSNFTLKIRSTKLEDSAMYFCASSDRAGRGNQPQHFGDGTRLSIL.

This rearrangement joins TRBV20-1 to TRBJ2-1, with D perhaps TRBD2 (6 bases). The CDR3 has 16 residues. Germline CDR1 DFQATT, CDR2 SNEGSKA (reference sequence). V dropped 3 bases and J dropped 8 bases, with 23 bases sitting between them. CDR3 in amino acids: CSASGGAEITIYEQFF. The DNA for the CDR3 is TGCAGTGCTAGCGGGGGAGCGGAGATTACAATATATGAGCAGTTCTTC.

The CDR3 spells CSARDGGDRGYTF. The DNA of the CDR3 is TGCAGTGCTAGAGATGGCGGTGACCGTGGCTACACCTTC. The rearrangement links TRBV20-1 to TRBJ1-2; D gene unclear. The CDR3 runs to 13 residues. The V and J ends lost 0 bases and 7 bases respectively, with 12 bases between them. Germline values: CDR1 DFQATT, CDR2 SNEGSKA (reference sequence).

As for this clonotype: Given a much more abundant clone one base away, this may be a read error. This chain uses TRBV7-2 with TRBJ2-1; tentatively, D is TRBD1 (7 bases). Germline V lookup: CDR1 SGHTA, CDR2 FQGNSA. This CDR3 comprises 18 residues. In DNA form, the CDR3 reads TGTGCCAGCAGATTAGCAACGACAGGGCGGGGAGTATACAATGAGCAGTTCTTC. It is translated as CASRLATTGRGVYNEQFF.

The rearrangement uses TRBV20-1 and TRBJ1-1; 7 nucleotides match TRBD1. V gave up 0 bases and J gave up 7 bases; unmatched junction bases: 5. The CDR3 has 13 amino acids. CDR1 DFQATT and CDR2 SNEGSKA come from the germline V gene (reference sequence). The CDR3 region has the DNA TGCAGTGCTAGAGATTCAGGGGGTCTTGAAGCTTTCTTT. This sequence encodes CSARDSGGLEAFF.

This chain uses TRBV15 with TRBJ2-1; tentatively, D is TRBD2 (5 bases). V was clipped by 6 bases and J by 1 base, with 16 bases between them. Per the germline V gene, CDR1 is LNHNV and CDR2 is YYDKDF (reference sequence). The CDR3 contains 16 residues. This chain's CDR3 is CATRLGRDPSYNEQFF. DNA for the CDR3: TGTGCCACCAGACTCGGACGGGATCCTTCCTACAATGAGCAGTTCTTC.

The chain is built from TRBV6-5 and TRBJ1-3; 7 positions agree with TRBD1. V was clipped by 4 bases and J by 4 bases; unmatched bases: 7. The CDR3 contains 15 residues. In germline, CDR1 is MNHEY, CDR2 SVGAGI. The CDR3 region has the DNA TGTGCCAGCAGTTCACCGGGACAGCTCGGAAACACCATATATTTT. This translates into CASSSPGQLGNTIYF.

The V call is TRBV7-2, the J call TRBJ2-3, with TRBD1 as a possible D gene (6 bases). From germline, CDR1 is SGHTA and CDR2 FQGNSA. CDR3 length equals 17 residues. Trimming removed 3 bases at V and 1 base at J, with 17 bases between. The CDR3 reads CASSFPRRTARTDTQYF. The CDR3, as DNA: TGTGCCAGCAGCTTTCCCAGGAGGACAGCGCGCACAGATACGCAGTATTTT.

There are a few counts of this clonotype. The rearrangement links TRBV4-3 to TRBJ1-4; TRBD1 is a possible D gene (6 bases). The V end lost 5 bases, the J end lost 8 bases, and 18 bases lay between the germline ends. The CDR3 has 15 amino acids. The germline V gene has CDR1 LGHNA and CDR2 YSLEER. CDR3: CASSGPGHREEKLFF. The CDR3 DNA reads as TGCGCCAGCAGCGGACCGGGCCACAGGGAGGAAAAACTGTTTTTT.

This clonotype was counted between two and nine times. The CDR3 coding sequence is TGTGCCAGCAGCCAAGATTCCAGGGATCATAACTATGGCTACACCTTC. Amino acid sequence: CASSQDSRDHNYGYTF. The V gene is TRBV3-1, the J gene TRBJ1-2, with D possibly being TRBD1 (5 bases). V was shortened by 0 bases and J by 1 base, with 12 bases between the two germline ends. Per the germline V gene, CDR1 is LGHDT and CDR2 is YNNKEL (reference sequence). The CDR3 runs 16 residues.

The chain is built from TRBV12-3 or TRBV12-4 and TRBJ1-1; D gene uncertain. The CDR3 sequence is 13 residues long. V lost 2 bases and J lost 1, with 5 bases in between. The CDR3 here is CASSLKRNTEAFF. CDR3 nucleotide sequence: TGTGCCAGCAGTTTAAAGCGGAACACTGAAGCTTTCTTT.

This clonotype was counted only a few times. The DNA for the CDR3 is TGCAGTGCTAGAGCGACAGGGGGCTCCTATAATTCACCCCTCCACTTT. Amino acid sequence: CSARATGGSYNSPLHF. The rearrangement uses TRBV20-1 and TRBJ1-6; 9 nucleotides match TRBD1. CDR3 length: 16 amino acids. Per the germline V gene, CDR1 is DFQATT and CDR2 is SNEGSKA (reference sequence). The ends lost 1 base at V and 0 bases at J; junction bases unmatched: 1.

V is TRBV24-1 and J is TRBJ1-2, with D maybe TRBD1 (6 bases). Trimming shortened V by 4 bases and J by 4 bases, and 12 bases separated the two germline ends. The CDR3 runs 14 residues. The germline V gene has CDR1 KGHDR and CDR2 SFDVKD. The CDR3 nucleotides are TGTGCCACCAGTGACAGGACAGAACTCTATGGCTACACCTTC. Residues: CATSDRTELYGYTF.

The table lists this clonotype with a few counts. The V and J genes are TRBV7-8 and TRBJ1-2; TRBD1 matches 10 bases. Unmatched junction bases numbered 4, after V lost 5 bases and J lost 7 bases. The CDR3 runs 13 residues. Germline values: CDR1 SGHVS, CDR2 FQNEAQ. This CDR3 is CASSTDRGLGYTF. The CDR3 nucleotides are TGTGCCAGCAGCACCGACAGGGGGCTTGGCTACACCTTC.

V gene TRBV30 combines with J gene TRBJ2-3; TRBD2 matches at 10 bases. The CDR3 has 15 amino acids. Per the germline V gene, CDR1 is GTSNPN and CDR2 is SVGIG (reference sequence). V gave up 3 bases and J gave up 0 bases; unmatched junction bases: 3. The CDR3 coding sequence is TGTGCCTGGAGGTCACTAGCGGGGAGCACAGATACGCAGTATTTT. Protein product: CAWRSLAGSTDTQYF.

The rearrangement links TRBV20-1 to TRBJ2-7; 11 bases match TRBD2. The CDR3 is 15 residues long. Germline V CDR1 and CDR2: DFQATT, SNEGSKA (reference sequence). V was pared by 3 bases and J by 1 base, with 5 bases of the junction left unmatched. CDR3 DNA: TGCAGTGCTAGTATGTCTAGCGGGGGGTCCTACGAGCAGTACTTC. This gives the protein CSASMSSGGSYEQYF.

This clonotype was observed many times. This chain connects TRBV29-1 to TRBJ2-7; weak D call: TRBD1 (5 bases). Germline V gene sequence: CDR1 SQVTM, CDR2 ANQGSEA. The CDR3 loop spans 13 amino acids. V dropped 5 bases and J dropped 4 bases, with 15 bases sitting between them. The CDR3 DNA sequence: TGCAGCGTTTCCCAGCAGGGCGCATACGAGCAGTACTTC. This sequence encodes CSVSQQGAYEQYF.

As regards this clonotype: A much larger clone differs from this one at a single base, so this may be a read error. The DNA of the CDR3 is TGTGCCATCAGTGCAGGCGGACAGGAAGGTAAAGACGAGCAGTACTTC. Protein product: CAISAGGQEGKDEQYF. The rearrangement links TRBV10-3 to TRBJ2-7, with TRBD1 matching 7 bases. This CDR3 has 16 amino acids. V was clipped by 4 bases and J by 5 bases; unmatched bases: 14. In germline, CDR1 is ENHRY, CDR2 SYGVKD.